The clone carrying this T cell receptor (beta chain) was seen ten or more times. The antigen is not known. The sample is drawn from a study of T cell repertoires in cytomegalovirus infection. Study-wide context: HLA-C-restricted CMV epitopes, recently identified, and well-studied HLA-B-restricted ones were used by the study. Based on public TCR beta signatures, there were indications of CMV infection and of a matching HLA type.

Each CDR3 protein gets one entry after TCRdb re-called the reads with MiXCR. The sample shows approximately 910,000 distinct CDR3 sequences, around a third of them seen only once. Notes on the study in general: Totalled public TCR beta family frequency picked out people who carried CMV plus the relevant HLA. Across the ex vivo response, the dominant clonotypes were HLA-C-restricted CMV-specific TCR beta clonotypes.

Germline lookup yields CDR1 SGHVS and CDR2 FNYEAQ. This CDR3 region has 16 residues. Germline trimming cut 3 bases from V and 7 bases from J; bases unmatched to any gene: 10. The genes are TRBV7-6 and TRBJ2-2, with 8 bases lining up with TRBD2. The receptor comes from a human donor in good health (CMV status not recorded). Some clones in this sample may be carry-over from other donors' samples. The specimen was cultured CD8+ T cells from PBMCs, collected from culture after CMV antigen stimulation. The CDR3 DNA is TGTGCCAGCAGCTTTCGGTCGGGGGGGCCCCACGGGGAGCTGTTTTTT. It is translated as CASSFRSGGPHGELFF. Full variable domain (rest looked up from reference TRBV7-6 and TRBJ2-2): GAGVSQSPRYKVTKRGQDVALRCDPISGHVSLYWYRQALGQGPEFLTYFNYEAQQDKSGLPNDRFSAERPEGSISTLTIQRTEQRDSAMYRCASSFRSGGPHGELFFGEGSRLTVL.